One sample yielded the 3 T cell receptor beta chains listed below, sequenced in a study of T-cell memory formation after mild COVID-19. TCRdb reprocessed the 5' RACE reads with MiXCR, giving one entry per CDR3 protein. This table has 270,000 or so distinct CDR3 sequences, around 17% appearing once. Material for sequencing was PBMCs or a T cell subset sorted from them (not recorded which). The origin of the receptors is a man in his late teens or twenties who had mild COVID-19 (a few samples of this study predate the infection). Cell type and time point are not known.

The chain uses TRBV12-3 or TRBV12-4 and TRBJ1-4, with D possibly TRBD1 on 5 matching bases. Trimming took 8 bases from V and 8 from J, leaving 12 bases between them. This CDR3 region has 12 residues. The CDR3 reads CASRLGGEKLFF. CDR3 DNA sequence: TGTGCCAGCCGCCTGGGGGGGGAAAAACTGTTTTTT.

This clonotype was observed a handful of times. The chain uses TRBV7-8 and TRBJ1-6; D gene ambiguous. In germline, CDR1 is SGHVS, CDR2 FQNEAQ. Trimming shortened V by 5 bases and J by 0 bases, and 5 bases separated the two germline ends. The CDR3 runs to 14 residues. The CDR3 protein is CASSQNSYNSPLHF. As DNA, the CDR3 is TGTGCCAGCAGCCAGAACTCCTATAATTCACCCCTCCACTTT.

This clonotype was counted between two and nine times. V and J are TRBV15 and TRBJ2-7; D is undetermined. Trimming pared 4 bases from V and 4 bases from J, leaving 5 bases between. Germline V lookup: CDR1 LNHNV, CDR2 YYDKDF (reference sequence). The CDR3 loop spans 11 amino acids. The CDR3 reads CATSMGYEQYF. Written as DNA, the CDR3 is TGTGCCACCAGCATGGGGTACGAGCAGTACTTC. Full variable domain (rest looked up from reference TRBV15 and TRBJ2-7): DAMVIQNPRYQVTQFGKPVTLSCSQTLNHNVMYWYQQKSSQAPKLLFHYYDKDFNNEADTPDNFQSRRPNTSFCFLDIRSPGLGDTAMYLCATSMGYEQYFGPGTRLTVT.